The 30 T cell receptor beta chains in this list originate from one sample, sequenced in a study of blood T cell repertoires in COVID-19. Only in-frame clones appear in the TCRdb table, and some are missing; sequencing was by immunoSEQ multiplex PCR. The table lists fewer than 110,000 clones, 90% to 95% of them singletons. Sequences were obtained from peripheral blood. These receptors came from a woman in her 30s with acute or convalescent COVID-19.

V usage is TRBV4-1 and J usage is TRBJ1-2, with 7 bases identical to TRBD1. The ends lost 0 bases at V and 5 bases at J; junction bases unmatched: 12. CDR3 length: 17 amino acids. Germline assignment: CDR1 MGHRA and CDR2 YSYEKL. The CDR3, as DNA: TGCGCCAGCAGCCAAGAGGAGGGCGAGGGGGCGTATTATGGCTACACCTTC. It yields the protein CASSQEEGEGAYYGYTF.

This clone has more than one count but fewer than ten. The chain carries TRBV28 and TRBJ1-1; D is unclear. The length of the CDR3 is 16 residues. Trimming cost V 3 bases and J 0 bases, with 14 bases left between them. Germline V gene lookup returns CDR1 MDHEN and CDR2 SYDVKM. The CDR3 bases are TGTGCCAGCAGTTTCGACGACAACTTCATGAACACTGAAGCTTTCTTT. Amino acid sequence: CASSFDDNFMNTEAFF.

This chain uses TRBV7-6 with TRBJ1-2, with D possibly TRBD1 on 5 matching bases. The CDR3 extends over 17 amino acids. V shed 1 base and J shed 4 bases, with 19 bases lying between them. CDR1 SGHVS and CDR2 FNYEAQ come from the germline V gene. In nucleotides, the CDR3 is TGTGCCAGCAGCTTAGAGGTCCAGGGTGCGGACCCCTATGGCTACACCTTC. It encodes CASSLEVQGADPYGYTF.

The gene calls are TRBV5-4 and TRBJ2-2, with 10 bases lining up with TRBD2. The V and J ends lost 2 bases and 7 bases, in that order; junction bases with no gene match: 8. Germline CDR1 and CDR2: SGHNT and YYREEE (reference sequence). This CDR3 has 16 amino acids. In nucleotides, the CDR3 is TGTGCCAGCAGCTTAGGAGCGGGGGGGCGAAACGGGGAGCTGTTTTTT. The encoded protein is CASSLGAGGRNGELFF.

To note about this clone: One end of the junction does not line up with germline, which may come from a read error. The chain joins TRBV7-2 to TRBJ2-7, with 13 bases aligning to TRBD2. The CDR3 length is 14 residues. Germline CDR1 and CDR2: SGHTA and FQGNSA. Written as DNA, the CDR3 is TGTGCCAGCAGCCCCGGACTAGCGGGGGCAGAGCAGAACTTC. Protein: CASSPGLAGAEQNF. Drawing the rest from reference TRBV7-2 and TRBJ2-7, the complete variable domain is GAGVSQSPSNKVTEKGKDVELRCDPISGHTALYWYRQSLGQGLEFLIYFQGNSAPDKSGLPSDRFSAERTGGSVSTLTIQRTQQEDSAVYLCASSPGLAGAEQNFGPGTRLTVT.

V is TRBV10-3 and J is TRBJ2-7, with 11 bases fitting TRBD2. Germline V lookup: CDR1 ENHRY, CDR2 SYGVKD. Unmatched junction bases numbered 3, after V lost 3 bases and J lost 5 bases. CDR3 length equals 14 residues. The chain's CDR3 is CAISEGTSGDEQYF. CDR3 sequence (DNA): TGTGCCATCAGTGAAGGGACTAGCGGTGACGAGCAGTACTTC.

The rearrangement uses TRBV15 and TRBJ2-7, with TRBD1 matching 7 bases. The ends lost 4 bases at V and 0 bases at J; junction bases unmatched: 3. CDR3 length: 14 amino acids. Per the germline V gene, CDR1 is LNHNV and CDR2 is YYDKDF (reference sequence). The CDR3 coding sequence is TGTGCCACCAGCATTCGGGACAGCTCCTACGAGCAGTACTTC. Its translation: CATSIRDSSYEQYF.

V is TRBV3-1 (or the pseudogene TRBV3-2) and J is TRBJ2-7; 15 bases map to TRBD2. The V segment lost 4 bases and the J segment 4 bases; nucleotides outside the gene matches: 2. The V gene's germline CDR1 is LGHDT and CDR2 YNNKEL (reference sequence). CDR3 length: 15 amino acids. CDR3 nucleotides: TGTGCCAGCAGCCTCGGGACTAGCGGGGGGTACGAGCAGTACTTC. This encodes CASSLGTSGGYEQYF.

This chain connects TRBV29-1 to TRBJ2-7; D call uncertain. This CDR3 spans 13 amino acids. The germline CDR1 and CDR2 sequences are SQVTM and ANQGSEA. Between the trimmed V and J ends, which lost 4 bases and 2 bases, there was a span of 12 bases. The CDR3 loop is CSVVSSSAYEQYF. The CDR3 region has the DNA TGCAGCGTTGTTAGCTCCTCCGCCTACGAGCAGTACTTC.

This sequence joins TRBV5-1 and TRBJ2-5, with D possibly matching TRBD2 (6 bases). The V gene lost 4 bases and the J gene lost 2 bases, with 12 bases spanning the gap. Germline values: CDR1 SGHRS, CDR2 YFSETQ. The CDR3 is 14 amino acids. CDR3 DNA: TGCGCCAGCAGCCACCCTAGCGCTCAAGAGACCCAGTACTTC. This sequence encodes CASSHPSAQETQYF.

The chain carries TRBV10-3 and TRBJ1-2; D might be TRBD1 (6 bases). The V end lost 3 bases, the J end lost 14 bases, and 22 bases lay between the germline ends. CDR1 is ENHRY, CDR2 SYGVKD, per germline. The length of the CDR3 is 14 residues. The CDR3: CAISDQRLTGLVTF. As DNA, the CDR3 is TGTGCCATCAGTGACCAAAGACTTACAGGGCTAGTAACCTTC.

This rearrangement joins TRBV12-3 or TRBV12-4 to TRBJ2-1; TRBD1 might be the D (6 bases). The CDR3 has 13 residues. V lost 6 bases to trimming and J lost 4 bases, with 10 bases between them. Written as DNA, the CDR3 is TGTGCCAGCAGCCTACAGGGTTACAATGAGCAGTTCTTC. Translating it yields CASSLQGYNEQFF.

This chain connects TRBV5-5 to TRBJ1-2; possible D gene TRBD1, 6 bases. This CDR3 region has 14 residues. Germline loops: CDR1 SGHKS, CDR2 YYEKEE (reference sequence). Trimming took off 3 bases at V and 6 bases at J, with 15 bases between the two ends. The CDR3 region is CASSYEQGVDGYTF. The CDR3 DNA reads TGTGCCAGCAGCTACGAACAGGGTGTCGATGGCTACACCTTC.

Notes on this clone: A junction end diverges from the germline sequence, so it may reflect a read error. J is TRBJ2-7 and V is TRBV11-2, with D possibly being TRBD1 (6 bases). Germline assignment: CDR1 SGHAT and CDR2 FQNNGV. The CDR3 extends over 11 amino acids. The CDR3 nucleotides read TGTGCCAGCAGCGGTACAGGGCCCCCGGACTTC. It is translated as CASSGTGPPDF.

The genes are TRBV14 and TRBJ1-5; 7 bases are shared with TRBD1. This CDR3 is 14 amino acids long. V lost 3 bases and J lost 8; bases outside the gene matches: 7. Looked up from germline, CDR1 is SGHDN and CDR2 is FVKESK. CDR3 region: CASSHDRAQKPQHF. The CDR3 DNA follows: TGTGCCAGCAGCCACGACAGGGCCCAGAAGCCCCAGCATTTT.

The rearrangement joins TRBV24-1 to TRBJ2-7, with TRBD1 identical over 7 bases. Looked up from germline, CDR1 is KGHDR and CDR2 is SFDVKD. The V segment lost 9 bases and the J segment 3 bases; nucleotides outside the gene matches: 13. The CDR3 is made up of 15 amino acids. The CDR3 nucleotides are TGTGCCACCGGGAAACGGGACAGTCCGTTCTACGAGCAGTACTTC. Amino acids: CATGKRDSPFYEQYF.

V gene TRBV11-2 combines with J gene TRBJ2-7; 7 positions agree with TRBD2. Germline CDR1 SGHAT, CDR2 FQNNGV. The V and J ends lost 3 bases and 6 bases, in that order; junction bases with no gene match: 14. The CDR3 runs to 16 residues. CDR3 DNA: TGTGCCAGCAGCTTTTTAAAGCGGGGCGTTGAGGGCGAGCAGTACTTC. Amino acid sequence: CASSFLKRGVEGEQYF.

The genes are TRBV10-2 and TRBJ2-5, with 11 bases that match TRBD2. V gave up 6 bases and J gave up 0 bases; unmatched junction bases: 6. The CDR3 is 16 amino acids. Germline V gene sequence: CDR1 WSHSY, CDR2 SAAADI. The CDR3 loop reads CASRTTSGRYQETQYF. DNA for the CDR3: TGCGCCAGCAGAACCACTAGCGGGAGATACCAAGAGACCCAGTACTTC.

V and J are TRBV3-1 (or the pseudogene TRBV3-2) and TRBJ2-1, with 8 bases matching TRBD2. V lost 1 base to trimming and J lost 9 bases; unmatched junction nucleotides: 17. The CDR3 is 18 amino acids. Germline lookup yields CDR1 LGHDT and CDR2 YNNKEL (reference sequence). CDR3 loop: CASSQGGVRSGSEGEQFF. The CDR3 bases are TGTGCCAGCAGCCAAGGTGGGGTAAGGAGCGGGAGTGAAGGTGAGCAGTTCTTC.

Only one count was recorded for this clone. This chain connects TRBV9 to TRBJ2-3, with 12 nucleotides matching TRBD1. Germline loops: CDR1 SGDLS, CDR2 YYNGEE. J gave up 2 bases and V 5 bases, and 3 bases lay outside the gene matches. This CDR3 has 15 amino acids. The CDR3 sequence is CASRGGQGATDTQYF. The CDR3 DNA is TGTGCCAGCAGGGGGGGACAGGGGGCCACAGATACGCAGTATTTT. Full variable domain (outside the CDR3, taken from reference TRBV9 and TRBJ2-3): DSGVTQTPKHLITATGQRVTLRCSPRSGDLSVYWYQQSLDQGLQFLIQYYNGEERAKGNILERFSAQQFPDLHSELNLSSLELGDSALYFCASRGGQGATDTQYFGPGTRLTVL.

The chain employs TRBV19 and TRBJ1-6; D might be TRBD1 (5 bases). CDR1 is LNHDA and CDR2 is SQIVND in the germline V gene (reference sequence). Trimming pared 5 bases from V and 3 bases from J, leaving 11 bases between. The CDR3 length is 15 residues. CDR3 residues: CASSQGQGYNSPLHF. CDR3 nucleotide sequence: TGTGCCAGTAGTCAAGGGCAGGGCTATAATTCACCCCTCCACTTT.

This clone was detected only once. V is TRBV5-1 and J is TRBJ2-7; 8 nucleotides align to TRBD1. This CDR3 has 15 amino acids. Germline V CDR1 and CDR2: SGHRS, YFSETQ. Trimming cost V 0 bases and J 1 base; bases outside gene matches: 3. The CDR3 region has the DNA TGCGCCAGCAGCTTGGCAGGGGGCCTTTCCTACGAGCAGTACTTC. As protein: CASSLAGGLSYEQYF.

V usage is TRBV7-9 and J usage is TRBJ2-5; possible D gene TRBD2, 5 bases. Looked up from germline, CDR1 is SEHNR and CDR2 is FQNEAQ (reference sequence). Trimming cost V 2 bases and J 7 bases, with 14 bases left between them. This CDR3 contains 14 residues. The CDR3 loop is CASSLSLSAGTQYF. For the CDR3, the DNA is TGTGCCAGCAGCTTAAGTTTGAGTGCGGGGACCCAGTACTTC.

For the CDR3, the DNA is TGTGCCAGTAGTCCAAGGACAGGGCAAGAGACCCAGTACTTC. It yields the protein CASSPRTGQETQYF. V usage is TRBV19 and J usage is TRBJ2-5; 8 bases fit TRBD1. With V trimmed by 5 bases and J by 2 bases, 4 bases remained unmatched. Looked up from germline, CDR1 is LNHDA and CDR2 is SQIVND (reference sequence). The CDR3 runs to 14 residues.

The CDR3 nucleotides read TGTGCCAGCAGCGACAGTGGTCGAACTGGAAACACCATATATTTT. It codes for CASSDSGRTGNTIYF. The chain recombines TRBV13 with TRBJ1-3; D possibly corresponds to TRBD1 (5 bases). V gave up 5 bases and J gave up 2 bases, with 13 bases separating them. The germline CDR1 and CDR2 sequences are PRHDT and FYEKMQ (reference sequence). This CDR3 is built from 15 residues.

V gene TRBV7-6 combines with J gene TRBJ2-1; 7 nucleotides match TRBD2. The junction had 7 bases not matched to a gene; V was cut back by 1 base and J by 7 bases. Per the germline V gene, CDR1 is SGHVS and CDR2 is FNYEAQ. The CDR3 loop spans 15 amino acids. CDR3 residues: CASSLVTGRWNEQFF. The CDR3 DNA reads TGTGCCAGCAGCTTAGTCACCGGGAGGTGGAATGAGCAGTTCTTC.

The sample holds one count of this clone. The V call is TRBV29-1, the J call TRBJ2-2; D uncertain. V was shortened by 6 bases and J by 8 bases, with 10 bases between the two germline ends. The CDR3 length is 11 residues. Germline V gene sequence: CDR1 SQVTM, CDR2 ANQGSEA. Here the CDR3 DNA reads TGCAGCGTGCTAACGTGGGGGGAGCTGTTTTTT. This codes for CSVLTWGELFF.

The chain joins TRBV5-1 to TRBJ1-3; no firm D call. CDR3 length: 13 residues. The ends were cut back, 7 bases at V and 0 bases at J, with 8 bases in the middle. Germline-derived CDR1 and CDR2 are SGHRS and YFSETQ. DNA for the CDR3: TGCGCCAGCCGACGGGACTCTGGAAACACCATATATTTT. As protein: CASRRDSGNTIYF.

The chain is built from TRBV20-1 and TRBJ2-1, with D possibly matching TRBD2 (6 bases). The germline gives CDR1 DFQATT, CDR2 SNEGSKA (reference sequence). V was pared by 2 bases and J by 7 bases, with 6 bases between. The CDR3 spans 11 residues. Here the CDR3 reads CSARRGNEQFF. The CDR3 coding sequence is TGCAGTGCTAGACGGGGGAATGAGCAGTTCTTC.

The chain couples TRBV9 to TRBJ2-1; D is unresolved. The V end lost 0 bases, the J end lost 9 bases, and 7 bases lay between the germline ends. The length of the CDR3 is 12 residues. From germline, CDR1 is SGDLS and CDR2 YYNGEE. The DNA of the CDR3 is TGTGCCAGCAGCGTAGGACATACTGAGCAGTTCTTC. The encoded protein is CASSVGHTEQFF.